The rows below give T cell receptor beta chains drawn from one sample of a study of T cells in localized non-small cell lung cancer. Assay used: immunoSEQ multiplex PCR; TCRdb lists only in-frame clones, some missing. The table records more than 12,000 clones, around 85% of them present only once. The sample consisted of peripheral blood, taken before any cancer treatment. Receptor source: a female donor aged 60 or older with stage I squamous cell lung carcinoma. CDR3s leave out the opening cysteine and the closing phenylalanine or tryptophan. A row's size may be missing; if present it is once, few, many or a size class.

clone size: NA; J gene: TRBJ1-3; V gene: TRBV10-2; CDR3 protein: ASSEVSISGNTIY
clone size: NA; J gene: TRBJ2-5; V gene: TRBV30; CDR3 protein: AWSSTTTGIWETQY
clone size: once; J gene: TRBJ1-1; V gene: TRBV6-1; CDR3 protein: ASSEGVGSSTEAF
clone size: few; J gene: TRBJ2-2; V gene: TRBV10-1; CDR3 protein: ASSRGTGGPGELF
clone size: NA; J gene: TRBJ1-1; V gene: TRBV5-8; CDR3 protein: ASSLGGQHTEAF
clone size: NA; J gene: TRBJ2-5; V gene: TRBV2; CDR3 protein: ASSQTGLEETQY
clone size: NA; J gene: TRBJ1-1; V gene: TRBV19; CDR3 protein: ASSTQGFRSTEAF
clone size: few; J gene: TRBJ1-5; V gene: TRBV6-5; CDR3 protein: ASSYSRTGNQPQH
clone size: NA; J gene: TRBJ1-1; V gene: TRBV6-1; CDR3 protein: ASSVENRGRKTEAF
clone size: NA; J gene: TRBJ2-1; V gene: TRBV7-2; CDR3 protein: ASSPYGNEQF
clone size: NA; J gene: TRBJ2-1; V gene: TRBV6-6; CDR3 protein: ASGYSYNEQF
clone size: few; J gene: TRBJ2-2; V gene: TRBV28; CDR3 protein: AAEGIGELF
clone size: NA; J gene: TRBJ1-2; V gene: TRBV28; CDR3 protein: ASSLTGGSAAYGYT
clone size: NA; J gene: TRBJ1-2; V gene: TRBV9; CDR3 protein: ASSGQNFNYGYT
clone size: NA; J gene: TRBJ2-2; V gene: TRBV10-3; CDR3 protein: AITRTINTGELF
clone size: NA; J gene: TRBJ2-3; V gene: TRBV2; CDR3 protein: ASTQAFSTDTQY
clone size: few; J gene: TRBJ1-2; V gene: TRBV11-2; CDR3 protein: ASSLEDGRAYGYT
clone size: NA; J gene: TRBJ1-2; V gene: TRBV10-3; CDR3 protein: AISPGTGSSMGGYT
clone size: NA; J gene: TRBJ2-1; V gene: TRBV7-3; CDR3 protein: ASSYIGSSSYNEQF
clone size: NA; J gene: TRBJ2-1; V gene: TRBV7-9; CDR3 protein: ASSHRVAYNEQF
clone size: NA; J gene: TRBJ2-1; V gene: TRBV15; CDR3 protein: ATSRVPPEEQI
clone size: NA; J gene: TRBJ1-4; V gene: TRBV5-1; CDR3 protein: ASSYSGTGNEKLF
clone size: NA; J gene: TRBJ2-4; V gene: TRBV9; CDR3 protein: ASSVDGGGAESAKNIQY
clone size: NA; J gene: TRBJ1-2; V gene: TRBV29-1; CDR3 protein: SVRELYGYT
clone size: NA; J gene: TRBJ2-7; V gene: TRBV5-1; CDR3 protein: ASSLWASGSYEQY
clone size: NA; J gene: TRBJ1-2; V gene: TRBV7-2; CDR3 protein: ASSVDRNYGYT
clone size: NA; J gene: TRBJ2-1; V gene: TRBV7-9; CDR3 protein: ASSLGQGYNEQF
clone size: NA; J gene: TRBJ1-2; V gene: TRBV18; CDR3 protein: ASYGQGLNNYGYT
clone size: NA; J gene: TRBJ1-3; V gene: TRBV9; CDR3 protein: ASSKGQGAGNTIY
clone size: NA; J gene: TRBJ1-1; V gene: TRBV23-1; CDR3 protein: ASSQITEAF
clone size: NA; J gene: TRBJ2-5; V gene: TRBV4-1; CDR3 protein: ASSQDKEVGETQY
clone size: NA; J gene: TRBJ2-2; V gene: TRBV9; CDR3 protein: ASSPDTGELF
clone size: NA; J gene: TRBJ1-2; V gene: TRBV5-4; CDR3 protein: ASSLSGSYGYT
clone size: NA; J gene: TRBJ2-1; V gene: TRBV7-2; CDR3 protein: ASSFTSGSLNEQF
clone size: once; J gene: TRBJ1-1; V gene: TRBV11-2; CDR3 protein: ASSPEGTGYEAF
clone size: NA; J gene: TRBJ2-2; V gene: TRBV6-4; CDR3 protein: ASSGSGTGELF
clone size: NA; J gene: TRBJ1-1; V gene: TRBV7-2; CDR3 protein: ASSSENTEAF
clone size: NA; J gene: TRBJ2-2; V gene: TRBV10-2; CDR3 protein: ASSRLAGDPGELF
clone size: NA; J gene: TRBJ2-3; V gene: TRBV19; CDR3 protein: ASSIPLGGVTDTQY
clone size: NA; J gene: TRBJ2-7; V gene: TRBV7-9; CDR3 protein: ASSLAGSYEQY
clone size: NA; J gene: TRBJ2-1; V gene: TRBV5-4; CDR3 protein: ASSLLAGGLTLEQF
clone size: NA; J gene: TRBJ1-4; V gene: TRBV4-3; CDR3 protein: ASSHQTGLNEKLF
clone size: NA; J gene: TRBJ1-2; V gene: TRBV18; CDR3 protein: ASSAPGRYGYT
clone size: once; J gene: TRBJ2-7; V gene: TRBV2; CDR3 protein: ASSLSPSYEQY
clone size: few; J gene: TRBJ2-7; V gene: TRBV30; CDR3 protein: AWSPGLAGKGEY
clone size: few; J gene: TRBJ1-1; V gene: TRBV29-1; CDR3 protein: SVEDRMNTEAF
clone size: NA; J gene: TRBJ2-3; V gene: TRBV28; CDR3 protein: ASSPSGRTDTQY
clone size: NA; J gene: TRBJ2-2; V gene: TRBV7-6; CDR3 protein: ASTVGSNTGELF